This T cell receptor beta chain originates from a study of shared clonotypes between healthy human individuals. This table comes from immunoSEQ multiplex PCR, and its TCRdb copy is limited to in-frame clones, with some not included. This table has about 2.4 million clones, 93% appearing once. The CDR3 covers 15 residues. The junction had 5 bases not matched to a gene; V was cut back by 5 bases and J by 2 bases. Looked up from germline, CDR1 is SGHNT and CDR2 is YENEEA. This sequence was found in a man aged 18 to 29 in good health. Some clones in this sample may be carry-over from other donors' samples. This chain joins TRBV11-3 and TRBJ2-3, with 9 bases that match TRBD1. Sample: naive CD4+ T cells from PBMCs. The sample's subset: CD45RA+ positively selected. The CDR3 region has the DNA TGTGCCAGCAGCCCGGGACAGGGAGACACAGATACGCAGTATTTT. This translates into CASSPGQGDTDTQYF.